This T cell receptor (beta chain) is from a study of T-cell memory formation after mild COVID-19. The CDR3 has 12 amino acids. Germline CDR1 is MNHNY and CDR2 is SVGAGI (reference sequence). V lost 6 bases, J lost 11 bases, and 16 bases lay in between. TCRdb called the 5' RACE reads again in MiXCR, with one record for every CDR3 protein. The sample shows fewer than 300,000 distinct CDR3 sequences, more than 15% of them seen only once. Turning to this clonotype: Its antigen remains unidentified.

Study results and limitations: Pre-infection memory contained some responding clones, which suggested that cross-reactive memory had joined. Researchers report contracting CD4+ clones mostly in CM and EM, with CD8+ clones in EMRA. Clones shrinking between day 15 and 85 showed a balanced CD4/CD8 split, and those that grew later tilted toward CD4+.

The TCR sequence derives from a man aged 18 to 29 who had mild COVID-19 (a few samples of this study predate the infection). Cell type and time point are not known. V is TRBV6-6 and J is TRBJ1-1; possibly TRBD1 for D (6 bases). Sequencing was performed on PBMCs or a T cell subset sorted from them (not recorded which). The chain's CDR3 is CASSPGGRGAFF. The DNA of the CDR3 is TGTGCCAGCAGCCCCGGGGGGAGGGGGGCTTTCTTT.